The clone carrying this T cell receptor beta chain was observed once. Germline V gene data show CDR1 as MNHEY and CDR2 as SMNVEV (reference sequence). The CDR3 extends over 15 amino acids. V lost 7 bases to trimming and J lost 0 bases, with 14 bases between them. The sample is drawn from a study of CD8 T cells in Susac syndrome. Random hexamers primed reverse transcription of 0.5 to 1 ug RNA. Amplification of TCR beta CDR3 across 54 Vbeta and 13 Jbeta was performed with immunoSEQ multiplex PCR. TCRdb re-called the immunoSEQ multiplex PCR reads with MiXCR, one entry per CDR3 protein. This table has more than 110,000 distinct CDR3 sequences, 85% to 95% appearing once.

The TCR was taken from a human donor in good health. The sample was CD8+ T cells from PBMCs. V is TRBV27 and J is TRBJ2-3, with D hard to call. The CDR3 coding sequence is TGTGCCAGCACCTTAGTCCACCCTAGCACAGATACGCAGTATTTT. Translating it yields CASTLVHPSTDTQYF.